This T cell receptor beta chain was sequenced for a study of circulating CD8 cells and anti-PD-1 response in melanoma. The study, taken as a whole, reports: At M1, fewer than 8% of TRB clonotypes appeared in multiple subsets. DNEG was most diverse; TIGIT repertoires were least diverse.

Live CD3+CD8+TCRalphabeta+ cells were sorted into four subsets by PD-1 and/or TIGIT. The ends lost 4 bases at V and 1 base at J; junction bases unmatched: 6. Germline assignment: CDR1 MNHNS and CDR2 SASEGT. The CDR3 runs to 18 residues. Judged by abundance, this clonotype is large. Its antigen is as yet unknown. Each library started from roughly 15 ng of total RNA using the QIAseq Immune Repertoire TCR panel. TCRdb re-called the reads through MiXCR, storing one row per CDR3 protein. The data contain 540 or so distinct CDR3 sequences, approximately 6.9% of them singletons. The material was CD8+ T cells from PBMCs, obtained at baseline or after one month of anti-PD-1 therapy (not recorded which). The sequence was obtained from a human donor with melanoma. The chain uses TRBV6-1 and TRBJ2-4, with 14 bases identical to TRBD2. The chain's CDR3 is CASSGRTSGGNAKNIQYF. CDR3 DNA sequence: TGTGCCAGCAGTGGAAGGACTAGCGGGGGGAACGCCAAAAACATTCAGTACTTC.